The clone carrying this T cell receptor (beta chain) occurred many times. Its antigen is not identified. The sample belongs to a study of CD8 T cells in ankylosing spondylitis. Overall study results and limits: Disease-associated clonotypes exhibited CD8+ identity and were relatively infrequent in peripheral blood. Some of these motif variants have turned up before, in reports on reactive arthritis synovial fluid and blood. Ankylosing spondylitis blood appeared to carry a characteristic TCR beta motif of roughly eight highly homologous variants. Reportedly, matched ankylosing spondylitis synovial fluid was significantly enriched for disease-linked clones.

Germline-derived CDR1 and CDR2 are KGHDR and SFDVKD. This CDR3 is built from 13 residues. Trimming stripped 6 bases from V and 5 bases from J, with 10 bases between. For TCR beta, libraries came from quantitative 5'-RACE with molecular barcodes. Each CDR3 protein gets one entry after TCRdb re-called the 5' RACE reads with MiXCR. The data contain approximately 300,000 distinct CDR3 sequences, roughly 8% of them singletons. The sequence was obtained from a male donor with ankylosing spondylitis. The V and J genes are TRBV24-1 and TRBJ2-1, with D perhaps matching TRBD2 (5 bases). The sample taken for sequencing was blood, either unsorted or a sorted T cell fraction (not recorded which). CDR3: CATSPGMNNEQFF. CDR3 DNA: TGTGCCACCAGTCCGGGGATGAACAATGAGCAGTTCTTC.